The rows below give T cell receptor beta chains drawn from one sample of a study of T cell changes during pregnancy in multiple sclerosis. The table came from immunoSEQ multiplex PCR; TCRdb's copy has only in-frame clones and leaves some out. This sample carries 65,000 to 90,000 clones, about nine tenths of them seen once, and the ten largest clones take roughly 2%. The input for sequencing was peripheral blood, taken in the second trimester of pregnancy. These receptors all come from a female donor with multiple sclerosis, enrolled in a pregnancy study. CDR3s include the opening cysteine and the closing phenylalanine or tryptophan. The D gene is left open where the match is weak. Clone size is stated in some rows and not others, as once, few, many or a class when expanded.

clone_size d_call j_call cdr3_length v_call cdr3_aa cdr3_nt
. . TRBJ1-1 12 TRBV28 CASSPMNTEAFF TGTGCCAGCAGTCCAATGAACACTGAAGCTTTCTTT
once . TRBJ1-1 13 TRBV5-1 CASTKGGRTEAFF TGCGCCAGCACAAAGGGGGGGAGGACTGAAGCTTTCTTT
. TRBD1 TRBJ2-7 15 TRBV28 CASSLPGQGGHEQYF TGTGCCAGCAGTTTGCCGGGACAGGGTGGTCACGAGCAGTACTTC
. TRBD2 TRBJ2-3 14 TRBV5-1 CASSFAGGEDTQYF TGCGCCAGCAGCTTCGCGGGGGGGGAAGATACGCAGTATTTT
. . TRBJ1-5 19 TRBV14 CASSHNAGERTYGNQPQHF TGTGCCAGCAGCCACAACGCAGGGGAGAGGACATATGGCAATCAGCCCCAGCATTTT
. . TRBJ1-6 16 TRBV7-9 CASSLEGVPSYSPLHF TGTGCCAGCAGCTTAGAGGGGGTTCCGTCGTATTCACCCCTCCACTTT
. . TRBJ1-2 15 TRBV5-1 CASSFDDDRKSGYTF TGCGCCAGCAGCTTCGACGATGACAGAAAAAGTGGCTACACCTTC
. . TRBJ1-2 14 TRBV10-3 CAISESVGRLGYTF TGTGCCATCAGTGAGTCGGTGGGCCGCCTTGGCTACACCTTC
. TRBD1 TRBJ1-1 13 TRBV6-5 CASRLGQFTEAFF TGTGCCAGCAGGCTGGGACAGTTTACTGAAGCTTTCTTT
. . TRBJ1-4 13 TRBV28 CASNDGVNEKLFF TGTGCCAGCAATGACGGGGTTAATGAAAAACTGTTTTTT
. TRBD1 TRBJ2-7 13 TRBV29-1 CSGSQGIGNEQYF TGCAGCGGTTCACAGGGGATTGGAAACGAGCAGTACTTC
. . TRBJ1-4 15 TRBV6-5 CASSFEAGRNEKLFF TGTGCCAGCAGTTTTGAGGCGGGGAGGAATGAAAAACTGTTTTTT
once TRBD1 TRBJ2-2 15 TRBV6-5 CASSHNRGLTGELFF TGTGCCAGCAGCCACAACAGGGGGCTCACCGGGGAGCTGTTTTTT
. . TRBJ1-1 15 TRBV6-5 CASSSPGAGDTEAFF TGTGCCAGCAGTTCCCCGGGGGCGGGGGACACTGAAGCTTTCTTT
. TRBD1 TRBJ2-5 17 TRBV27 CASSLRRTGTHQETQYF TGTGCCAGCAGTTTACGCAGGACAGGGACGCACCAAGAGACCCAGTACTTC
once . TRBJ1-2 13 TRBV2 CASIKDRNYGYTF TGTGCCAGCATTAAGGACAGAAACTATGGCTACACCTTC
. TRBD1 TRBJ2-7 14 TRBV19 CASSWGTDNYEQYF TGTGCCAGTAGTTGGGGGACAGATAACTACGAGCAGTACTTC
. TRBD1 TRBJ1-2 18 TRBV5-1 CASSLHGLGQGGNYGYTF TGCGCCAGCAGTTTACACGGACTAGGACAGGGGGGAAACTATGGCTACACCTTC
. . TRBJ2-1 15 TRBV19 CASSIGGAIVHEQFF TGTGCCAGTAGTATCGGCGGTGCTATCGTCCATGAGCAGTTCTTC
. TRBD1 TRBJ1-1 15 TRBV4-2 CASSQVQQGETEAFF TGTGCCAGCAGCCAAGTGCAGCAGGGGGAGACTGAAGCTTTCTTT
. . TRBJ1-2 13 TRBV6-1 CASSMGANYGYTF TGTGCCAGCAGTATGGGAGCTAACTATGGCTACACCTTC
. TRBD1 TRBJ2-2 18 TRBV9 CASSVAWVPTGATGELFF TGTGCCAGCAGCGTAGCCTGGGTACCGACAGGGGCCACCGGGGAGCTGTTTTTT
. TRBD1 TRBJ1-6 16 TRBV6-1 CASSEIPQGENSPLHF TGTGCCAGCAGTGAAATACCCCAGGGGGAGAATTCACCCCTCCACTTT
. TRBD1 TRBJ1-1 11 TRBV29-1 CSAIGDSEAFF TGCAGCGCAATAGGGGACAGTGAAGCTTTCTTT
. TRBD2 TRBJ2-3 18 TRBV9 CASSSRRTSGTSTDTQYF TGTGCCAGCAGCTCCCGTAGGACTAGCGGGACTAGCACAGATACGCAGTATTTT